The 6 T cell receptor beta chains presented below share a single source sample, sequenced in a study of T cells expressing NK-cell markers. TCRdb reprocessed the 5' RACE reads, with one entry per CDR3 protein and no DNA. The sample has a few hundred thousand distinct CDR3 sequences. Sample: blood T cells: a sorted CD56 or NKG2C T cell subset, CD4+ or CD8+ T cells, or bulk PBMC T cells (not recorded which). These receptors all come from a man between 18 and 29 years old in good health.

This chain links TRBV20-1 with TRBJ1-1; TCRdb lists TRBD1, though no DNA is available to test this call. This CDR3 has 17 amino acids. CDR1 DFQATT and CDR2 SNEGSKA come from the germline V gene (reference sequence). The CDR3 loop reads CSARRSSFTGRNTEAFF.

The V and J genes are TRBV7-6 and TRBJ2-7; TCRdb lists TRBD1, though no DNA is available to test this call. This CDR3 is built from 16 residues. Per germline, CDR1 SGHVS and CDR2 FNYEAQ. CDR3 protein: CASSPIPGAVSYEQYF. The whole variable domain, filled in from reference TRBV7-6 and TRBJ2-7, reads GAGVSQSPRYKVTKRGQDVALRCDPISGHVSLYWYRQALGQGPEFLTYFNYEAQQDKSGLPNDRFSAERPEGSISTLTIQRTEQRDSAMYRCASSPIPGAVSYEQYFGPGTRLTVT.

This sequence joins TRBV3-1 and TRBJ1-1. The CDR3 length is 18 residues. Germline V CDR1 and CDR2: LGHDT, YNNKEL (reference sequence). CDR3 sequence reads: CASSQDFLLLGKPTEAFF.

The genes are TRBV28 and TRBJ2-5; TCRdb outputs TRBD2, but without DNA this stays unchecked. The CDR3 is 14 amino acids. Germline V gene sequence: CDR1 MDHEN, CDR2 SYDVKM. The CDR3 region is CASSTLALQETQYF. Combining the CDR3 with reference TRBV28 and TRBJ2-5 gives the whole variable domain DVKVTQSSRYLVKRTGEKVFLECVQDMDHENMFWYRQDPGLGLRLIYFSYDVKMKEKGDIPEGYSVSREKKERFSLILESASTNQTSMYLCASSTLALQETQYFGPGTRLLVL.

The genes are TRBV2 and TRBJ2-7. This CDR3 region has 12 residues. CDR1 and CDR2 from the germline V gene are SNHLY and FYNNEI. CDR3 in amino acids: CASRQNLYEQYF.

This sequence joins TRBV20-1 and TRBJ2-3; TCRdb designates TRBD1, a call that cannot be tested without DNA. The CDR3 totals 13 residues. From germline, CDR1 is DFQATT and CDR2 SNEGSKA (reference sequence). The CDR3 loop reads CSALGTDTDTQYF.